This T cell receptor beta chain comes out of a study of CD8 T cells in Susac syndrome. Across the whole study: The Susac syndrome patients that were sequenced included roughly 6 with active disease and 8 or 9 in remission.

Findings and limits, study-wide: CD4+ T cell repertoires in Susac syndrome exhibited no evidence of clonal expansion.

With random hexamers, roughly 0.5 to 1 ug RNA was reverse transcribed. TCRdb independently ran MiXCR on the immunoSEQ multiplex PCR reads; one entry per CDR3 protein. This sample has around 150,000 distinct CDR3 sequences; approximately 95% occur once, and the top ten carry over 0.075%. Diagnostic criteria defined recently for definite or probable disease were met by the Susac syndrome patients. TEMRA cells were FACS-enriched, while CD8+ and CD4+ T cells were negatively isolated. This clonotype appeared a few times. As yet, its antigen is unknown. This clonotype was sampled from a human donor with Susac syndrome. The material sequenced was CD4+ T cells from PBMCs.

The CDR3 region is CASSFTSGSYEQYF. As DNA, the CDR3 is TGTGCCAGCAGCTTTACTAGCGGGAGCTACGAGCAGTACTTC. The rearrangement uses TRBV11-1 and TRBJ2-7; 11 bases are shared with TRBD2. The CDR3 has 14 residues. V trimming: 3 bases; J trimming: 3 bases; junction bases outside the gene matches: 1. Germline lookup yields CDR1 SGHAT and CDR2 FQDESV (reference sequence).